The 5 T cell receptor beta chains listed next were all sequenced from one sample in a study of shared clonotypes between healthy human individuals. Assay: immunoSEQ multiplex PCR; the TCRdb copy retains only in-frame clones and omits some. The profile shows 2 million to 3 million clones, 80% to 95% of them singletons. The source material was naive CD4+ T cells from PBMCs. Noted subset: CD45RA+ positively selected. The source is a man aged 18-30 years in good health. Some clones in this sample may be carry-over from other donors' samples.

This clone was detected a few times. This chain joins TRBV6-6 and TRBJ2-7; TRBD2 agrees at 11 bases. V shed 10 bases, J shed 0 bases, and the junction held 2 bases outside the gene matches. The CDR3 extends over 13 amino acids. Germline CDR1 and CDR2: MNHNY and SVGAGI (reference sequence). CDR3 region: CATGLAGSYEQYF. CDR3 sequence (DNA): TGTGCCACAGGACTAGCGGGCTCCTACGAGCAGTACTTC.

The J gene is TRBJ2-6, the V gene TRBV6-6; D gene uncertain. The CDR3 consists of 15 residues. V gave up 2 bases and J gave up 0 bases, with 5 bases separating them. Germline values: CDR1 MNHNY, CDR2 SVGAGI (reference sequence). The CDR3 DNA sequence: TGTGCCAGCAGTTACATGGTCTCTGGGGCCAACGTCCTGACTTTC. It translates to CASSYMVSGANVLTF.

The V and J genes are TRBV4-3 and TRBJ2-7; 7 nucleotides line up with TRBD1. The ends lost 0 bases at V and 3 bases at J; junction bases unmatched: 8. Germline loops: CDR1 LGHNA, CDR2 YSLEER. CDR3 length equals 16 residues. Here the CDR3 DNA reads TGCGCCAGCAGCCAAGAACCCCTGGCAGGGGGCTACGAGCAGTACTTC. Translation gives CASSQEPLAGGYEQYF.

The chain combines TRBV19 with TRBJ2-3; D gene uncertain. V was cut by 5 bases and J by 6 bases, with 12 bases left in between. CDR3 length equals 13 residues. Germline CDR1 reads LNHDA; CDR2 reads SQIVND (reference sequence). CDR3 sequence reads: CASSVVGRDTQYF. In DNA, the CDR3 is TGTGCCAGTAGTGTAGTTGGGCGGGATACGCAGTATTTT.

The chain uses TRBV30 and TRBJ2-1, with D uncertain. Germline loops: CDR1 GTSNPN, CDR2 SVGIG (reference sequence). The CDR3 spans 16 residues. With 1 base removed from V and 3 bases from J, the gap between germline ends came to 16 bases. The CDR3 coding sequence is TGTGCCTGGAGTGGGCCTCAACCAATCCTCTACAATGAGCAGTTCTTC. Protein product: CAWSGPQPILYNEQFF.